This is a list of T cell receptor beta chains from one sample in a study of T cell responses to AZD1222 COVID-19 vaccine. Data came from immunoSEQ multiplex PCR; TCRdb stores just in-frame clones and leaves some out. This sample has over 130,000 clones, with around 91% found just once. Sequenced material: peripheral blood, taken 28 days after the second AZD1222 dose. The receptors come from an adult who received the AZD1222 COVID-19 vaccine. The CDR3 runs from the conserved cysteine through the conserved F or W. D genes are given only for firm matches. Rows give clone size only sometimes, using once, few, many, or a class for an expanded clone.

TRBV10-3	TRBJ1-1	.	few	TGTGCCATCAGTGAGCCCCCGGGACAGAACACTGAAGCTTTCTTT	CAISEPPGQNTEAFF
TRBV28	TRBJ1-2	.	.	TGTGCCAGCAGCCACACCTCGGCCTATGGCTACACCTTC	CASSHTSAYGYTF
TRBV10-3	TRBJ2-5	TRBD2	.	TGTGCCACCGGGGGGGGTCAAGAGACCCAGTACTTC	CATGGGQETQYF
TRBV6-5	TRBJ2-2	TRBD2	once	TGTGCCAGCAGTTACGGGGGGGCCGGGGAGCTGTTTTTT	CASSYGGAGELFF
TRBV6-5	TRBJ1-1	.	.	TGTGCCAGCAGAAGAGGGACGGGGAATCCTGAAGCTTTCTTT	CASRRGTGNPEAFF
TRBV19	TRBJ2-2	TRBD1	once	TGTGCCAGCCGGCTTAGACAGGGGTTCACCGGGGAGCTGTTTTTT	CASRLRQGFTGELFF
TRBV13	TRBJ2-7	.	.	TGTGCCAGCAGCTTAGGGGCGGGCTACGAGCAGTACTTC	CASSLGAGYEQYF
TRBV19	TRBJ1-5	.	.	TGTGCCAGTAGTACGGAACGCAATCAGCCCCAGCATTTT	CASSTERNQPQHF
TRBV2	TRBJ2-2	.	.	TGTGCCAGCAGTGCCTCGGCCCCCAGGCACACCGGGGAGCTGTTTTTT	CASSASAPRHTGELFF
TRBV24-1	TRBJ1-5	.	.	TGTGCCACCAGTGATTCGGACGGGGATGATCAGCCCCAGCATTTT	CATSDSDGDDQPQHF
TRBV9	TRBJ2-1	TRBD1	.	TGTGCCAGCAGGGGGACAGACTCCTACAATGAGCAGTTCTTC	CASRGTDSYNEQFF
TRBV18	TRBJ2-1	TRBD2	.	TGTGCCAGCTCAGTCCGGGAGGGCCGCAATGAGCAGTTCTTC	CASSVREGRNEQFF
TRBV6-1	TRBJ2-5	TRBD1	.	TGTGCCAGCAGTGCCCCAGGGGGCGATGGACAAGAGACCCAGTACTTC	CASSAPGGDGQETQYF
TRBV4-3	TRBJ1-6	TRBD1	.	TGCGCCAGCAGCCAAGAGGGGACAGGGATTTCACCCCTCCACTTT	CASSQEGTGISPLHF
TRBV11-2	TRBJ1-4	TRBD1	few	TGTGCCAGCAGCTTAGATCTCCGACAGGGGGAAAAACTGTTTTTT	CASSLDLRQGEKLFF
TRBV19	TRBJ1-2	.	.	TGTGCCAGTAGGACTGGCGACTATGGCTACACCTTC	CASRTGDYGYTF
TRBV29-1	TRBJ2-1	TRBD2	.	TGCAGCGTAGACGGACTAGCGGGATACAATGAGCAGTTCTTC	CSVDGLAGYNEQFF
TRBV27	TRBJ1-2	.	.	TGTGCCAGCAGTTTAGGGGGACAAACATATGGCTACACCTTC	CASSLGGQTYGYTF
TRBV5-5	TRBJ2-5	.	.	TGTGCCAGCAGCTTATTGGACTCACAACGGACCCAGTACTTC	CASSLLDSQRTQYF
TRBV6-1	TRBJ2-5	.	.	TGTGCCAGCAGTGACCTCAACAGGAGCCAAGAGACCCAGTACTTC	CASSDLNRSQETQYF
TRBV15	TRBJ2-5	.	.	TGTGCCACCAGCAGGAAAGGAGCAGGGGAGACCCAGTACTTC	CATSRKGAGETQYF
TRBV13	TRBJ2-2	.	.	TGTGCCAGCAGCCCCTCACAAGCCCGTGGGGCCGGGGAGCTGTTTTTT	CASSPSQARGAGELFF
TRBV5-5	TRBJ2-1	TRBD1	.	TGTGCCAGCAGCTTAGCGAGACAGGGTTACAATGAGCAGTTCTTC	CASSLARQGYNEQFF
TRBV19	TRBJ1-5	TRBD1	.	TGTGCCACCGCCCCGGGACAGGTTAACAATCAGCCCCAGCATTTT	CATAPGQVNNQPQHF
TRBV12-3/TRBV12-4	TRBJ1-6	.	.	TGTGCCAGCAGCACGGGGGTGTCACCCCTCCACTTT	CASSTGVSPLHF
TRBV4-1	TRBJ1-2	.	few	TGCGCCAGCAGCCAATTGGGCCTCTATGGCTACACCTTC	CASSQLGLYGYTF
TRBV5-6	TRBJ1-3	.	.	TGTGCCAGCAGCTCGGGACTCCAGGGGAACACCATATATTTT	CASSSGLQGNTIYF
TRBV3-1/TRBV3-2	TRBJ1-5	.	.	TGTGCCAGCAGTCCGACCCGCAATCAGCCCCAGCATTTT	CASSPTRNQPQHF
TRBV29-1	TRBJ2-2	.	.	TGCAGCGTTGAACCCGGGGAGGAGAACACCGGGGAGCTGTTTTTT	CSVEPGEENTGELFF
TRBV7-2	TRBJ1-3	.	.	TGTGCCAGCAGCCCCACTGAAGGGCGTACTGGAAACACCATATATTTT	CASSPTEGRTGNTIYF
TRBV27	TRBJ2-7	.	.	TGTGCCAGCAGTAGCTCCTACGAGCAGTACTTC	CASSSSYEQYF
TRBV28	TRBJ1-6	.	.	TGTGCCAGCAGTTTTTTGGCCCCCAGCGGGGGTGCCCTCCACTTT	CASSFLAPSGGALHF
TRBV2	TRBJ1-2	.	.	TGTGCCAGCAAAAGCGAGGGCTACACCTTC	CASKSEGYTF
TRBV28	TRBJ1-5	TRBD1	once	TGTGCCAGCAGGCCCGGGGCCAGGGGGCAAGATCAGCCCCAGCATTTT	CASRPGARGQDQPQHF
TRBV19	TRBJ1-5	TRBD1	.	TGTGCCAGCCTACCGACCCTTGGGACAGGGGTGGAATTTTATCAGCCCCAGCATTTT	CASLPTLGTGVEFYQPQHF
TRBV5-1	TRBJ1-4	.	.	TGCGCCAGCAGCTTCGCAGGGGCGGGGGAAAAACTGTTTTTT	CASSFAGAGEKLFF